The present T cell receptor (beta chain) was sequenced within a study of T cells in Graves' hyperthyroidism and ophthalmopathy. It was RNA transcripts that yielded the amplified TCR beta CDR3 regions. First-round RT-PCR targeting the TCR CDR3 was performed with the HTBI primer set. TCRdb reprocessed the multiplex PCR reads with MiXCR, giving one entry per CDR3 protein. Of 220,000 or so distinct CDR3 sequences in the sample, about 16% are singletons; the top ten hold around 30%. This clonotype was counted ten times or more. Per germline, CDR1 MDHEN and CDR2 SYDVKM. The CDR3 loop spans 13 amino acids. The V end lost 7 bases, the J end lost 3 bases, and 10 bases lay between the germline ends.

The sequenced sample was blood. This receptor was identified in a woman between 18 and 30 years old with Graves' ophthalmopathy. V and J are TRBV28 and TRBJ2-1; a possible D gene is TRBD1 (5 bases). CDR3 residues: CASNRQHYNEQFF. DNA for the CDR3: TGTGCCAGCAACAGGCAGCACTACAATGAGCAGTTCTTC.